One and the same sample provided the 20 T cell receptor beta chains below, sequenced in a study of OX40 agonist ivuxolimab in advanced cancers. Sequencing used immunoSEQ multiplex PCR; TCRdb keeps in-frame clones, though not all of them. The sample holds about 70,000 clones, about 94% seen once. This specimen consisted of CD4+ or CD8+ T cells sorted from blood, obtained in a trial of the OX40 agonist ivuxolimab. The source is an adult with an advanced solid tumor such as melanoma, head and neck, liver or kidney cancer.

CDR3 DNA sequence: TGTGCCATCAGTGAGTCGATAGGATTCTATGGCTACACCTTC. Translated: CAISESIGFYGYTF. This chain joins TRBV10-3 and TRBJ1-2, with D unresolved. The V and J ends lost 0 bases and 4 bases respectively, with 9 bases between them. The CDR3 spans 14 residues. In germline, CDR1 is ENHRY, CDR2 SYGVKD.

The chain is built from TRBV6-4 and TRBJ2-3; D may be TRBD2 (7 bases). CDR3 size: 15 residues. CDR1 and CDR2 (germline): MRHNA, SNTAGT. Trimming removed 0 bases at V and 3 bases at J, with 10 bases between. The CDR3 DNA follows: TGTGCCAGCAGTGACTCTGCGGGGGCTACAGATACGCAGTATTTT. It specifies CASSDSAGATDTQYF.

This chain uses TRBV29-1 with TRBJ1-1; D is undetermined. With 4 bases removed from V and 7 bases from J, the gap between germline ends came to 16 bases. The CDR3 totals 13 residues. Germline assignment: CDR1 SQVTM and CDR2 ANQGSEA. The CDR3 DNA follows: TGCAGCGTTGGATGGGGAAAAAAGGGTGAAGCTTTCTTT. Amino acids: CSVGWGKKGEAFF.

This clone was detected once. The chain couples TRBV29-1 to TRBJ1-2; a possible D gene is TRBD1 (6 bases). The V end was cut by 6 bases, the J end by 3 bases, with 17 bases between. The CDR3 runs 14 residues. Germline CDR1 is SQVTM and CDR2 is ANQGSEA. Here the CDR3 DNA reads TGCAGCGTGTTAACTTACAGGGACGACTATGGCTACACCTTC. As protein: CSVLTYRDDYGYTF.

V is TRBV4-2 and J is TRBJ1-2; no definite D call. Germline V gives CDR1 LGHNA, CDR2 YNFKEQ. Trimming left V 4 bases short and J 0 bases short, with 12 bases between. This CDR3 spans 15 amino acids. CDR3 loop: CASSLHTAANYGYTF. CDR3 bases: TGTGCCAGCAGCCTCCATACGGCGGCTAACTATGGCTACACCTTC.

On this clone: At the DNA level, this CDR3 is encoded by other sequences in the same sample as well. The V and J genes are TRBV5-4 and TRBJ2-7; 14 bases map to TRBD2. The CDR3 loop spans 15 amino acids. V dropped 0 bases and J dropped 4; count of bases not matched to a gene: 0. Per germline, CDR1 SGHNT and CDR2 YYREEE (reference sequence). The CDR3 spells CASSLGTSGGYEQYF. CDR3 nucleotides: TGTGCCAGCAGCTTGGGGACTAGCGGGGGGTACGAGCAGTACTTC.

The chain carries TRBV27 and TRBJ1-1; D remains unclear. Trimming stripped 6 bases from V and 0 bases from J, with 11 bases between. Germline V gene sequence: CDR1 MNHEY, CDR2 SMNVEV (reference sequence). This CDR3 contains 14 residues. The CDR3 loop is CASSPFLLNTEAFF. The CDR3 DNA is TGTGCCAGCAGCCCGTTTCTCCTGAACACTGAAGCTTTCTTT.

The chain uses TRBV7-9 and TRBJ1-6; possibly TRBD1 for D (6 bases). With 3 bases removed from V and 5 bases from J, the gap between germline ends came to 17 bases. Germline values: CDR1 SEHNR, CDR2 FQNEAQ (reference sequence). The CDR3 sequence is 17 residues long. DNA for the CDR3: TGTGCCAGCAGCTTTCAACAGGGTACGGGGGATAATTCACCCCTCCACTTT. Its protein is CASSFQQGTGDNSPLHF.

The CDR3 is CASSLEGTSNQPQHF. DNA for the CDR3: TGTGCCAGCAGCTTAGAAGGGACTAGCAATCAGCCCCAGCATTTT. The chain employs TRBV7-9 and TRBJ1-5; a possible D gene is TRBD1 (5 bases). Looked up from germline, CDR1 is SEHNR and CDR2 is FQNEAQ (reference sequence). The CDR3 consists of 15 residues. Trimming shortened V by 1 base and J by 0 bases, and 7 bases separated the two germline ends.

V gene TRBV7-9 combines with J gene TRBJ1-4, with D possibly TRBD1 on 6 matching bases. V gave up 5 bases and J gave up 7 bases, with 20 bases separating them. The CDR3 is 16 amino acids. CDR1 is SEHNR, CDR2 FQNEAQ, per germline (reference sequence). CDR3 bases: TGTGCCAGCAGCCCTCACACAGGGATGGGATTTGAAAAACTGTTTTTT. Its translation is CASSPHTGMGFEKLFF. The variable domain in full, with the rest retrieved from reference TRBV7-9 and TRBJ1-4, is DTGVSQNPRHKITKRGQNVTFRCDPISEHNRLYWYRQTLGQGPEFLTYFQNEAQLEKSRLLSDRFSAERPKGSFSTLEIQRTEQGDSAMYLCASSPHTGMGFEKLFFGSGTQLSVL.

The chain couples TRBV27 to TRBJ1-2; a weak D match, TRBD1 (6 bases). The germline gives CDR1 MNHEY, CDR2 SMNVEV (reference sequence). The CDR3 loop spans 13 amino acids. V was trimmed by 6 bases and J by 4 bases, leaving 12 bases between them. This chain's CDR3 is CASSDSRGYGYTF. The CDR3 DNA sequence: TGTGCCAGCAGCGACAGCAGGGGCTATGGCTACACCTTC.

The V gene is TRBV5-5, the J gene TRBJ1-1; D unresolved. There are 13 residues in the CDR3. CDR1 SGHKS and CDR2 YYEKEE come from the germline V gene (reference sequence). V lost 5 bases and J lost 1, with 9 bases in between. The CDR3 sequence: CASSDQQNTEAFF. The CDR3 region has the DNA TGTGCCAGCAGTGATCAGCAGAACACTGAAGCTTTCTTT. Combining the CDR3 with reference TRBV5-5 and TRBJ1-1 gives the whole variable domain DAGVTQSPTHLIKTRGQQVTLRCSPISGHKSVSWYQQVLGQGPQFIFQYYEKEERGRGNFPDRFSARQFPNYSSELNVNALLLGDSALYLCASSDQQNTEAFFGQGTRLTVV.

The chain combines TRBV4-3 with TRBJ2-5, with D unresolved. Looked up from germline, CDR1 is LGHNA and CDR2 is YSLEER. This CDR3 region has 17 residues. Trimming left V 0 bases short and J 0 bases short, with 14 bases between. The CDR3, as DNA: TGCGCCAGCAGCCAAGATGGTACCACAGCGTACCAAGAGACCCAGTACTTC. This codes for CASSQDGTTAYQETQYF.

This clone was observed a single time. Written as DNA, the CDR3 is TGTGCCAGCAGCTTAGCGTACAATGAGCAGTTCTTC. Its protein is CASSLAYNEQFF. The genes are TRBV7-9 and TRBJ2-1; D not certain. Per the germline V gene, CDR1 is SEHNR and CDR2 is FQNEAQ (reference sequence). Trimming cost V 0 bases and J 4 bases, with 1 base left between them. The CDR3 has 12 amino acids.

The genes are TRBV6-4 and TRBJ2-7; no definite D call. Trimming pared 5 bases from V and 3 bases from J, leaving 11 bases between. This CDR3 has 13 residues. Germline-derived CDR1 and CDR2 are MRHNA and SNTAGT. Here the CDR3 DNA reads TGTGCCAGCAGTCCAAACCGGGTCTACGAGCAGTACTTC. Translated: CASSPNRVYEQYF.

CDR3 residues: CASSRQGEEDEQFF. Here the CDR3 DNA reads TGTGCCAGCAGTCGACAGGGGGAGGAGGATGAGCAGTTCTTC. V usage is TRBV6-4 and J usage is TRBJ2-1, with 9 bases that match TRBD1. CDR1 and CDR2 (germline): MRHNA, SNTAGT. V lost 5 bases and J lost 8; bases outside the gene matches: 7. The CDR3 totals 14 residues.

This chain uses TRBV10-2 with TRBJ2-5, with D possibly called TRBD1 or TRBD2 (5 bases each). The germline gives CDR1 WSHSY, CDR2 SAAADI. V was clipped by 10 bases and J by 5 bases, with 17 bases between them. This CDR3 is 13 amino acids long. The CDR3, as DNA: TGCGCCACGGACCTTAATGAGGGGGAGACCCAGTACTTC. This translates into CATDLNEGETQYF.

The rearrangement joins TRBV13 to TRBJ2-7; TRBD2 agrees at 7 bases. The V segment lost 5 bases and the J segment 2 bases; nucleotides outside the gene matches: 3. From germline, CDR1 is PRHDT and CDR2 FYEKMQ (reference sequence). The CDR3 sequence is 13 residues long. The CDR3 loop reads CASSPAGPYEQYF. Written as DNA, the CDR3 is TGTGCCAGCAGCCCAGCGGGGCCCTACGAGCAGTACTTC.

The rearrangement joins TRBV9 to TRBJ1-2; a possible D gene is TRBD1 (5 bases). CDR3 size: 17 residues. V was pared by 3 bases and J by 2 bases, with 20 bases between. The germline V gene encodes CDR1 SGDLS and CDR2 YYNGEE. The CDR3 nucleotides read TGTGCCAGCAGCGGCAACCACCGGGGGTTAAGAAACTATGGCTACACCTTC. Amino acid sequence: CASSGNHRGLRNYGYTF.

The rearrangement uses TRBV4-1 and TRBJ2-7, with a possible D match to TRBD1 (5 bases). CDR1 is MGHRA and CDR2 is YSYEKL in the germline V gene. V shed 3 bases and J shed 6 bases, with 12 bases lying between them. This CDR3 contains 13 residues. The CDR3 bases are TGCGCCAGCAGCCAGGGGCTGCTTAGCGAGCAGTACTTC. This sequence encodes CASSQGLLSEQYF.